A selection of T cell receptor beta chains follows, all from one sample in a study of spatial heterogeneity in lung cancer. TCRdb re-called the 5' RACE reads with MiXCR, one entry per CDR3 protein. This table has 40,000 to 45,000 distinct CDR3 sequences, more than 20% appearing once. The source material was PBMCs, sampled at follow-up. Receptor source: a female donor with early-stage non-small cell lung cancer. Both conserved end residues are trimmed from each CDR3.

V	J	CDR3
TRBV7-2	TRBJ2-4	ASSSRLGAGKNIQY
TRBV5-1	TRBJ1-4	ASSWSDSSEKLF
TRBV20-1	TRBJ2-2	SASTGGTGELF
TRBV3-1	TRBJ2-1	ASSQNARYNEQF
TRBV7-2	TRBJ1-1	ASSLVTLNTEAF
TRBV14	TRBJ1-1	ASSPGGWNTEAF
TRBV4-1	TRBJ1-4	ASSLTPLPGRLNEKLF
TRBV29-1	TRBJ1-5	SALWTGRVSNQPQH
TRBV7-2	TRBJ2-1	ASSFTSGRSEQF
TRBV7-3	TRBJ2-3	ASTIAPSDTQY
TRBV11-2	TRBJ2-3	ASSPMTRSDTQY